The clone carrying this T cell receptor beta chain was picked up many times. The record originates from a study of CD8+ T cells in alopecia areata. Study-wide context: The study gave treated patients oral tofacitinib at 5 to 10 mg twice daily. Dosing spanned 6 to 18 months on tofacitinib, then 6 months off drug.

RNA was isolated and reverse transcribed to cDNA, the sequencing template. Repertoires were generated with immunoSEQ multiplex PCR, while TCRdb's copy carries only in-frame clones and drops some. The repertoire holds roughly 150,000 clones, with roughly 62% as singletons. This CDR3 comprises 16 residues. Germline CDR1 and CDR2: SGHRS and YFSETQ. V trimming: 5 bases; J trimming: 0 bases; junction bases outside the gene matches: 7. Sequenced here: CD4+ T cells sorted from blood, sampled at week 0. The sequence came from a human donor with alopecia areata. The rearrangement links TRBV5-1 to TRBJ2-3, with 9 nucleotides matching TRBD1. The CDR3 bases are TGCGCCAGCAGACCACGGGACAGGGCGAGCACAGATACGCAGTATTTT. It specifies CASRPRDRASTDTQYF.